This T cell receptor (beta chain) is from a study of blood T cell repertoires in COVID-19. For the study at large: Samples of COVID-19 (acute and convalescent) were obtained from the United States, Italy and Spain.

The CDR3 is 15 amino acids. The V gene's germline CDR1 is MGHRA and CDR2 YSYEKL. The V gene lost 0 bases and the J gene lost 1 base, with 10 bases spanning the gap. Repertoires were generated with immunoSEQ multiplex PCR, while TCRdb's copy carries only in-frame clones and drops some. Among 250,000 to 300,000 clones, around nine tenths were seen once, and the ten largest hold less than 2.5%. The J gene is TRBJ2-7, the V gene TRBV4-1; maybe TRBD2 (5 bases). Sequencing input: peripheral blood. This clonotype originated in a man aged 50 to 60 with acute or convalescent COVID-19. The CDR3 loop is CASSQDPGGSYEQYF. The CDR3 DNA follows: TGCGCCAGCAGCCAAGATCCGGGCGGGTCCTACGAGCAGTACTTC.